This is a list of T cell receptor beta chains from one sample in a study of shared clonotypes between healthy human individuals. Generated by immunoSEQ multiplex PCR, the TCRdb table keeps only in-frame clones and is missing some. Among 2,500,000 or so clones listed, 80% to 95% were seen once. Sequenced input: naive CD4+ T cells from PBMCs. The source of these receptors is a man younger than 35 in good health. Some clones in this sample may be carry-over from other donors' samples. Both conserved end residues are part of each CDR3. Fields, in order: clone size, V gene, J gene, D gene, CDR3 DNA, CDR3 protein. A D gene is named only where the DNA matches it firmly. A clone size is listed for some rows: how often the clone was seen (once, few, many), or a class if it is expanded.

clone size: -
V gene: TRBV19
J gene: TRBJ1-1
D gene: -
CDR3 DNA: TGTGCCAGTAGTATTTTGCAGGGCGCCACTGAAGCTTTCTTT
CDR3 protein: CASSILQGATEAFF

clone size: -
V gene: TRBV5-6
J gene: TRBJ2-7
D gene: -
CDR3 DNA: TGTGCCAGCAGCTTGGGTCAGGCGGTGCAGTACTTC
CDR3 protein: CASSLGQAVQYF

clone size: -
V gene: TRBV6-1
J gene: TRBJ1-2
D gene: TRBD1
CDR3 DNA: TGTGCCAGCACCCCCGGACAGGGGGGGGACTATGGCTACACCTTC
CDR3 protein: CASTPGQGGDYGYTF

clone size: -
V gene: TRBV5-1
J gene: TRBJ2-7
D gene: -
CDR3 DNA: TGCGCCAGCAGCTCTCGCGTGGACAGCTCCTACGAGCAGTACTTC
CDR3 protein: CASSSRVDSSYEQYF

clone size: -
V gene: TRBV5-1
J gene: TRBJ1-1
D gene: TRBD1
CDR3 DNA: TGCGCCAGCAGCAAAGACAGGGAGGACACTGAAGCTTTCTTT
CDR3 protein: CASSKDREDTEAFF

clone size: -
V gene: TRBV19
J gene: TRBJ2-5
D gene: TRBD1
CDR3 DNA: TGTGCCAGTAGTTCGGACAGGGCCCAAGAGACCCAGTACTTC
CDR3 protein: CASSSDRAQETQYF

clone size: -
V gene: TRBV18
J gene: TRBJ2-3
D gene: -
CDR3 DNA: TGTGCCAGCTCACAACCCACCTCCGGCACAGATACGCAGTATTTT
CDR3 protein: CASSQPTSGTDTQYF

clone size: -
V gene: TRBV18
J gene: TRBJ2-5
D gene: -
CDR3 DNA: TGTGCCAGCTCACCGCGGGGCCCCGGAGGGCAGACCCAGTACTTC
CDR3 protein: CASSPRGPGGQTQYF

clone size: few
V gene: TRBV14
J gene: TRBJ2-1
D gene: -
CDR3 DNA: TGTGCCAGCTCAGCCTCATCCTACAATGAGCAGTTCTTC
CDR3 protein: CASSASSYNEQFF

clone size: -
V gene: TRBV2
J gene: TRBJ2-5
D gene: -
CDR3 DNA: TGTGCCAGCAGTGGTTTGCGAGTAGAAGAGACCCAGTACTTC
CDR3 protein: CASSGLRVEETQYF

clone size: -
V gene: TRBV28
J gene: TRBJ2-1
D gene: -
CDR3 DNA: TGTGCCAGCAGTTTAGGGTATGAGCAGTTCTTC
CDR3 protein: CASSLGYEQFF

clone size: -
V gene: TRBV5-1
J gene: TRBJ2-4
D gene: -
CDR3 DNA: TGCGCCAGCAGCTTGGGGCAGCAGGGCAACATTCAGTACTTC
CDR3 protein: CASSLGQQGNIQYF

clone size: -
V gene: TRBV7-2
J gene: TRBJ2-7
D gene: -
CDR3 DNA: TGTGCCAGCAGCTTAAATATTGGGTCGGAGCAGTACTTC
CDR3 protein: CASSLNIGSEQYF

clone size: -
V gene: TRBV5-1
J gene: TRBJ2-7
D gene: -
CDR3 DNA: TGCGCCAGCAGCCTTCCAGGGTCCCCAAACGAGCAGTACTTC
CDR3 protein: CASSLPGSPNEQYF

clone size: -
V gene: TRBV19
J gene: TRBJ1-1
D gene: TRBD1
CDR3 DNA: TGTGCCAGTAGTACCCTAAGCAGGGGGTATAGCGCTGAAGCTTTCTTT
CDR3 protein: CASSTLSRGYSAEAFF